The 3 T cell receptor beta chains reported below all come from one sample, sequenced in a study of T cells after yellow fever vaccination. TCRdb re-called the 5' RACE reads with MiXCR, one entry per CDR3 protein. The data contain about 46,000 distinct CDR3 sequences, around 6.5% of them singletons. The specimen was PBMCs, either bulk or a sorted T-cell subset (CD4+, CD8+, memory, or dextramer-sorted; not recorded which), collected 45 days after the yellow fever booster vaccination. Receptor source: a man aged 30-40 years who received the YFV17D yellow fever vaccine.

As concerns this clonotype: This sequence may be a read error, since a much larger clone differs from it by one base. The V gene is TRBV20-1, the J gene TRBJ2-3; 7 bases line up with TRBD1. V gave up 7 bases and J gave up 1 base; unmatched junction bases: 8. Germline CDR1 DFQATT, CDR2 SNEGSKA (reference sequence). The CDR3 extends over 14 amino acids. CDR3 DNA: TGCAGTGAGGCAGACAGGGAGCGCACAGATACGCAGTATTTT. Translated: CSEADRERTDTQYF.

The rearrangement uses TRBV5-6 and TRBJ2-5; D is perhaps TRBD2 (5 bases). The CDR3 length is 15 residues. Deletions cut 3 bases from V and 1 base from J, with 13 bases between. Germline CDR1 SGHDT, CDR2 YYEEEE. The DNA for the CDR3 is TGTGCCAGCAGCTCAAACCCGGGATTCCAAGAGACCCAGTACTTC. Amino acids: CASSSNPGFQETQYF.

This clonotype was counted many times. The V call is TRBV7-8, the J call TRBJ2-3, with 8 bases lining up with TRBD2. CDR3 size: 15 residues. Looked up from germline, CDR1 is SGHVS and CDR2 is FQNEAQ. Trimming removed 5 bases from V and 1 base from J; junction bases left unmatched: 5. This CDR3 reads CASSITSGGTDTQYF. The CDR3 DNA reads TGTGCCAGCAGCATAACTAGCGGAGGCACAGATACGCAGTATTTT. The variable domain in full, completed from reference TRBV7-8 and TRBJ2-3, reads GAGVSQSPRYKVAKRGQDVALRCDPISGHVSLFWYQQALGQGPEFLTYFQNEAQLDKSGLPSDRFFAERPEGSVSTLKIQRTQQEDSAVYLCASSITSGGTDTQYFGPGTRLTVL.